The clone carrying this T cell receptor (beta chain) occurred a few times. Its antigen is still unknown. Combining a sample-barcoded 5' primer with a J-beta primer mix, a second PCR ran for roughly 7 to 12 cycles. There were at least 3 million CDR3-containing paired-end reads obtained from each sample. TCRdb itself ran the 5' RACE reads through MiXCR, one entry per CDR3 protein. The table shows fewer than 1,200,000 distinct CDR3 sequences, with around 25% occurring only once. This specimen comes from a study of blood T cells in healthy people across ages. The ends were cut back, 5 bases at V and 2 bases at J, with 13 bases in the middle. Germline V gene sequence: CDR1 PRHDT, CDR2 FYEKMQ (reference sequence). The CDR3 is 14 amino acids. Overall study findings and caveats: Researchers deemed the diversity estimates from one million T cells underestimates.

The same data also contributed to another study, on T cells of mothers and their children. That study reports: The shaping of TCR recombination output by thymic selection is similar in related and unrelated pairs.

The V gene is TRBV13, the J gene TRBJ2-7; a possible D gene is TRBD2 (5 bases). The sequenced sample was blood. The TCR was taken from a girl aged 2 to 9 in good health. The CDR3 nucleotides read TGTGCCAGCAGCCAAGGACTCATACCCTACGAGCAGTACTTC. It yields the protein CASSQGLIPYEQYF.